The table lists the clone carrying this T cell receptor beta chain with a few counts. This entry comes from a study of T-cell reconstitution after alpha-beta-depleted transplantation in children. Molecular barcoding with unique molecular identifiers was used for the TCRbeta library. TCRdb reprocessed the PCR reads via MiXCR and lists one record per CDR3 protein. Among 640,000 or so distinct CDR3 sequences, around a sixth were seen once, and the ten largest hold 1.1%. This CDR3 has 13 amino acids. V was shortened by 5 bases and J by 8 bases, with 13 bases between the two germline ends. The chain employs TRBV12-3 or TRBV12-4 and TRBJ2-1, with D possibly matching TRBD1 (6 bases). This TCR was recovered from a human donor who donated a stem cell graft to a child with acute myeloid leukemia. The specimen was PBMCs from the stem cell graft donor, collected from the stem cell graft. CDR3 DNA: TGTGCCAGCAGTCTAAAACAGGGCTATGAGCAGTTCTTC. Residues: CASSLKQGYEQFF.